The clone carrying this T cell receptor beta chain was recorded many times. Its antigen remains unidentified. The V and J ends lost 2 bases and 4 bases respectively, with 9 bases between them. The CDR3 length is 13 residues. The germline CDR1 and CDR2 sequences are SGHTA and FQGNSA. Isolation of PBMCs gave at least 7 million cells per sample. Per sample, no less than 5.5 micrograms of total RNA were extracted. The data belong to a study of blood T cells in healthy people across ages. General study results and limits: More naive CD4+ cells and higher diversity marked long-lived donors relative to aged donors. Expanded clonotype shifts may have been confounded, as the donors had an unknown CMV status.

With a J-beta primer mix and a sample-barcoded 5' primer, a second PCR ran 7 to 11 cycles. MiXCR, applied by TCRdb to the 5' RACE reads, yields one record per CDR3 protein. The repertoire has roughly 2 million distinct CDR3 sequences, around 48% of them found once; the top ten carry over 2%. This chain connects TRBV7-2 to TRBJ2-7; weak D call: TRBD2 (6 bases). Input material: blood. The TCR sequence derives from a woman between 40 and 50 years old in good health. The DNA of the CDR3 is TGTGCCAGCAGCTTAAGGAGGGGTTACGAGCAGTACTTC. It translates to CASSLRRGYEQYF.